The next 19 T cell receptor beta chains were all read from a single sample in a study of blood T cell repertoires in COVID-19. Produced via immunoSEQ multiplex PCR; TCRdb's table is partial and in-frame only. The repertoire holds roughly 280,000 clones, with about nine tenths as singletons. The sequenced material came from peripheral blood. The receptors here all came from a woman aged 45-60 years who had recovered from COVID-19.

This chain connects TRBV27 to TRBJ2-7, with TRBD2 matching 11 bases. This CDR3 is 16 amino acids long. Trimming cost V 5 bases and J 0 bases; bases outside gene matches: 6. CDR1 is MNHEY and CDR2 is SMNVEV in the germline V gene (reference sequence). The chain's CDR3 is CASSLGLAEISYEQYF. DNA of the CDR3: TGTGCCAGCAGTCTGGGACTAGCGGAGATCTCCTACGAGCAGTACTTC.

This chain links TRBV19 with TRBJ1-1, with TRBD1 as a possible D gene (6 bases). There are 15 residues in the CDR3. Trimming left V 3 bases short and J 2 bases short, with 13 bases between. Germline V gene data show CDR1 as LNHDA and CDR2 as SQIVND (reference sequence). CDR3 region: CASSIVRGVNTEAFF. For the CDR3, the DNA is TGTGCCAGTAGTATCGTCAGGGGAGTTAACACTGAAGCTTTCTTT.

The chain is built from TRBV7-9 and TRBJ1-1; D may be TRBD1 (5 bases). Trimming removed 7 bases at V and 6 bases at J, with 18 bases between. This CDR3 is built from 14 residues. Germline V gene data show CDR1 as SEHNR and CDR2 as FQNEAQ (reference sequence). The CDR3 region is CASMRSGGMPEAFF. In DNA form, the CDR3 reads TGTGCCAGCATGCGGTCGGGGGGTATGCCTGAAGCTTTCTTT.

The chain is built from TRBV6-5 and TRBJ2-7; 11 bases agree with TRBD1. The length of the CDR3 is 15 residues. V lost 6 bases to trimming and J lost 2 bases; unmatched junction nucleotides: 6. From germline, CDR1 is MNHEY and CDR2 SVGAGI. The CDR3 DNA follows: TGTGCCAGCAGACCAGGACAGGGGGCTACCTACGAGCAGTACTTC. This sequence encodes CASRPGQGATYEQYF.

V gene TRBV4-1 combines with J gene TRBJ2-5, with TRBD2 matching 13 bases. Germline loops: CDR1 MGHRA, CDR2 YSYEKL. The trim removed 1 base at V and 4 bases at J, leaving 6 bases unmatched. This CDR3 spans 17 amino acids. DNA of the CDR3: TGCGCCAGCAGCCAAGCTACTAGCGGGGGGGCCACAGAGACCCAGTACTTC. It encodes CASSQATSGGATETQYF.

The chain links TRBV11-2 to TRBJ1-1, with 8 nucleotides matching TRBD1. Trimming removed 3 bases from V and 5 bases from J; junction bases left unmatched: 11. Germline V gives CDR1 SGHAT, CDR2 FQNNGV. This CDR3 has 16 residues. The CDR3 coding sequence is TGTGCCAGCAGCTTCCTCCACAGGGGGTTGGGAACTGAAGCTTTCTTT. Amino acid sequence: CASSFLHRGLGTEAFF.

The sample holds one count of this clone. CDR3 bases: TGTGCCAGCAGCATTATCGAGAGCTCCTACAATGAGCAGTTCTTC. Encoded protein: CASSIIESSYNEQFF. V gene TRBV7-8 combines with J gene TRBJ2-1, with no clear D. V gave up 5 bases and J gave up 0 bases, with 11 bases separating them. This CDR3 has 15 amino acids. Germline CDR1 and CDR2: SGHVS and FQNEAQ.

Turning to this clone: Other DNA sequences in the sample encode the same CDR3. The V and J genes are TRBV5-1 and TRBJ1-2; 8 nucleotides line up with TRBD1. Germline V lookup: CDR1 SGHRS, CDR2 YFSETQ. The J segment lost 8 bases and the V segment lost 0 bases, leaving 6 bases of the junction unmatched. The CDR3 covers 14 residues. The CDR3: CASSLGQGLGGYTF. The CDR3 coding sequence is TGCGCCAGCAGCTTGGGACAGGGGCTTGGAGGCTACACCTTC.

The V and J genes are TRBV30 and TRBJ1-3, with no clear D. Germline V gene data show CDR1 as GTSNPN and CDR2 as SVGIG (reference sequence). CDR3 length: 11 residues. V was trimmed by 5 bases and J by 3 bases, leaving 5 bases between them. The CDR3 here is CAWLSGNTIYF. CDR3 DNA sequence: TGTGCCTGGTTGAGTGGAAACACCATATATTTT.

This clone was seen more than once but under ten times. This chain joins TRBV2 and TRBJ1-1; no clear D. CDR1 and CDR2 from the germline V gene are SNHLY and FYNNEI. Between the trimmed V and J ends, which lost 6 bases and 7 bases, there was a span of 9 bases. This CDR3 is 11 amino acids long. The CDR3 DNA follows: TGTGCCAGCAGCGAATTTAGTGAAGCTTTCTTT. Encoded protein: CASSEFSEAFF. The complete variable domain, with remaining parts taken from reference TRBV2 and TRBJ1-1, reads EPEVTQTPSHQVTQMGQEVILRCVPISNHLYFYWYRQILGQKVEFLVSFYNNEISEKSEIFDDQFSVERPDGSNFTLKIRSTKLEDSAMYFCASSEFSEAFFGQGTRLTVV.

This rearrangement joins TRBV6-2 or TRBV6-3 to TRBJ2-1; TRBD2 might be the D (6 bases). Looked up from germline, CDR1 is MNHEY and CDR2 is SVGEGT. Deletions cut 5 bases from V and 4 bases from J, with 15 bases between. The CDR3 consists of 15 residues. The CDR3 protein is CASSPPRREYNEQFF. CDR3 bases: TGTGCCAGCAGTCCCCCCCGGCGGGAATACAATGAGCAGTTCTTC.

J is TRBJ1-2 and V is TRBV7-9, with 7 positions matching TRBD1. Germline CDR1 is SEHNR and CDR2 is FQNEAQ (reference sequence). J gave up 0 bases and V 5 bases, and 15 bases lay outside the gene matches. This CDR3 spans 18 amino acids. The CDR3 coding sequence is TGTGCCAGCAGCCCCGCCGCGACGACAGGGACCCCTAACTATGGCTACACCTTC. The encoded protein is CASSPAATTGTPNYGYTF.

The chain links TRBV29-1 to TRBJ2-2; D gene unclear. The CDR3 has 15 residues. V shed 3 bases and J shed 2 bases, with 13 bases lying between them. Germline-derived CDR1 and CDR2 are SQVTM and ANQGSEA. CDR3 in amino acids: CSVDVGLKNTGELFF. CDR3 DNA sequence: TGCAGCGTTGATGTGGGCCTTAAAAACACCGGGGAGCTGTTTTTT.

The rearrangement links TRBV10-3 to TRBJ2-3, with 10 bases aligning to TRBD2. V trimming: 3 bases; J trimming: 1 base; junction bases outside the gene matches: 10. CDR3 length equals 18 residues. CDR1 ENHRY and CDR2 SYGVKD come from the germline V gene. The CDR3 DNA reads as TGTGCCATCAGTGACATTGCTAGCGGGGGTACCCGCACAGATACGCAGTATTTT. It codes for CAISDIASGGTRTDTQYF.

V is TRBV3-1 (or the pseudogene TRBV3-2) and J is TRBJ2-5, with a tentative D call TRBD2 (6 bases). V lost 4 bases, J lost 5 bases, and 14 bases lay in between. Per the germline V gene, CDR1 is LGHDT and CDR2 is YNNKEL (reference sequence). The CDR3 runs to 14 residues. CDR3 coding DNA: TGTGCCAGCAGCCGATGGAGTGGGGGGGAGACCCAGTACTTC. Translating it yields CASSRWSGGETQYF.

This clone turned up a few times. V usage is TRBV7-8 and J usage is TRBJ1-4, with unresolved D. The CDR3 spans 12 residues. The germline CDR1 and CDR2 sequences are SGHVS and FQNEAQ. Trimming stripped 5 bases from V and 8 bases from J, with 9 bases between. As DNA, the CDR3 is TGTGCCAGCAGCCGTACGCGGGAAAAACTGTTTTTT. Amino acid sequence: CASSRTREKLFF.

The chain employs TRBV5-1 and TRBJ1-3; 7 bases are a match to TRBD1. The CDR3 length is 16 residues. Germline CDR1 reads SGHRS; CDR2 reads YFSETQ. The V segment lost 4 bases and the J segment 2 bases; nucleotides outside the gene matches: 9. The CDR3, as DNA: TGCGCCAGCAGCGTAACCGGGACAGTCGCTGGAAACACCATATATTTT. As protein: CASSVTGTVAGNTIYF.

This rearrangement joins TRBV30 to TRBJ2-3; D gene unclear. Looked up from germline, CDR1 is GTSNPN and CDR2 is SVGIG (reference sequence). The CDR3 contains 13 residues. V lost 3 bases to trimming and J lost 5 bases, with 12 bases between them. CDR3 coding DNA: TGTGCCTGGAGGATCAGGCAAGGAGATACGCAGTATTTT. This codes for CAWRIRQGDTQYF.

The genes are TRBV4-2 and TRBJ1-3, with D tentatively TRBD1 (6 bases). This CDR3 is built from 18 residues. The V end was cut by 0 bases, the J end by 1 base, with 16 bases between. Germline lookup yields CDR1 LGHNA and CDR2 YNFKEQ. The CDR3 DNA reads TGTGCCAGCAGCCAAGATCGAGTGGTCCAGGGGTCTGGAAACACCATATATTTT. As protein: CASSQDRVVQGSGNTIYF.